The 9 T cell receptor beta chains below come from one sample, sequenced in a study of regulatory T cells in long-lasting Graves disease. Time point denoted: newly diagnosed GD, antithyroid drugs for less than 3 months. Following extraction of RNA from PBMCs, that RNA was used to make the TCR library. To make TCR beta libraries, researchers used iRepertoire HTBI primers and Arm-PCR of CDR3 regions. TCRdb reprocessed the multiplex PCR reads via MiXCR and lists one record per CDR3 protein. Found here are roughly 420,000 distinct CDR3 sequences, less than 20% of them singletons; the top ten hold less than 30%. The same data also contributed to another study, on T cells in Graves' hyperthyroidism and ophthalmopathy.

Material: peripheral blood mononuclear cells (PBMCs), obtained at new diagnosis, from a patient treated with antithyroid drugs. These receptors were obtained from a woman aged 18-30 years with Graves disease.

This clonotype was recorded at least ten times. The V gene is TRBV2, the J gene TRBJ2-2; D possibly matches TRBD1 or TRBD2 (6 bases each). The CDR3 consists of 14 residues. Germline CDR1 reads SNHLY; CDR2 reads FYNNEI. With 4 bases removed from V and 3 bases from J, the gap between germline ends came to 9 bases. Here the CDR3 DNA reads TGTGCCAGCAGTGTGGAGGGGGACACCGGGGAGCTGTTTTTT. Translated: CASSVEGDTGELFF. Looking up the rest from reference TRBV2 and TRBJ2-2 gives the full variable domain: EPEVTQTPSHQVTQMGQEVILRCVPISNHLYFYWYRQILGQKVEFLVSFYNNEISEKSEIFDDQFSVERPDGSNFTLKIRSTKLEDSAMYFCASSVEGDTGELFFGEGSRLTVL.

In the case of this clonotype: A far larger clone is one base from this, pointing to a likely read error. The rearrangement joins TRBV6-2 or TRBV6-3 to TRBJ2-1; TRBD2 aligns across 9 bases. This CDR3 spans 15 amino acids. The junction had 4 bases not matched to a gene; V was cut back by 7 bases and J by 0 bases. Germline V gives CDR1 MNHEY, CDR2 SVGEGT. The CDR3 nucleotides read TGTGCCAGCAATTTTAGCGGGAGCTCCTACAATGAGCAGTTCTTC. Translated, it gives CASNFSGSSYNEQFF.

This clonotype showed up many times. The CDR3 DNA sequence: TGTGCCAGCAGCTTGGGTTTAGCGGGAGTCTCGTGGGAGACCCAGTACTTC. It translates to CASSLGLAGVSWETQYF. The rearrangement uses TRBV5-6 and TRBJ2-1, with 9 positions matching TRBD2. The DNA end lines up better with TRBJ2-5; the J call may be wrong. The CDR3 extends over 17 amino acids. Germline V gives CDR1 SGHDT, CDR2 YYEEEE.

This clonotype was seen repeatedly, ten times or more. The chain is built from TRBV20-1 and TRBJ2-1; D gene uncertain. CDR3 length: 11 residues. Germline V gene lookup returns CDR1 DFQATT and CDR2 SNEGSKA (reference sequence). With 0 bases removed from V and 12 bases from J, the gap between germline ends came to 9 bases. The CDR3 DNA reads as TGCAGTGCTAGAGATGAGGCAGGGCAGTTCTTC. Its translation is CSARDEAGQFF.

V usage is TRBV20-1 and J usage is TRBJ1-1; 7 bases fit TRBD1. The CDR3 is 15 amino acids. With 1 base clipped from V and 4 bases from J, the junction kept 9 bases outside the gene matches. Germline assignment: CDR1 DFQATT and CDR2 SNEGSKA (reference sequence). The CDR3 loop reads CSARAFRGEGTEAFF. Here the CDR3 DNA reads TGCAGTGCTAGAGCCTTCAGGGGGGAGGGCACTGAAGCTTTCTTT.

The table lists this clonotype with many counts. V usage is TRBV11-3 and J usage is TRBJ2-1; 8 bases map to TRBD2. The trim removed 2 bases at V and 6 bases at J, leaving 3 bases unmatched. Per the germline V gene, CDR1 is SGHNT and CDR2 is YENEEA. The CDR3 extends over 14 amino acids. The CDR3 spells CASSLPGRANEQFF. CDR3 nucleotides: TGTGCCAGCAGCTTACCCGGGAGGGCCAATGAGCAGTTCTTC. The variable domain in full, with the rest retrieved from reference TRBV11-3 and TRBJ2-1, is EAGVVQSPRYKIIEKKQPVAFWCNPISGHNTLYWYLQNLGQGPELLIRYENEEAVDDSQLPKDRFSAERLKGVDSTLKIQPAELGDSAVYLCASSLPGRANEQFFGPGTRLTVL.

This clonotype occurred a few times. This sequence joins TRBV12-3 or TRBV12-4 and TRBJ1-3, with 7 nucleotides matching TRBD1. The V and J ends lost 7 bases and 2 bases, in that order; junction bases with no gene match: 5. The CDR3 extends over 14 amino acids. The CDR3 spells CASNRQGAGNTIYF. CDR3 coding DNA: TGTGCCAGCAATCGACAGGGAGCTGGAAACACCATATATTTT.

The gene calls are TRBV5-4 and TRBJ2-7, with D possibly matching TRBD1 (5 bases). This CDR3 contains 14 residues. With 0 bases removed from V and 5 bases from J, the gap between germline ends came to 12 bases. Germline V gene lookup returns CDR1 SGHNT and CDR2 YYREEE (reference sequence). The CDR3: CASSLVGASHEQYF. Written as DNA, the CDR3 is TGTGCCAGCAGCTTGGTTGGGGCTTCCCACGAGCAGTACTTC.

This clonotype has at least ten counts. The chain has TRBV7-2 and TRBJ2-7; possible D gene TRBD1, 6 bases. V was trimmed by 5 bases and J by 0 bases, leaving 11 bases between them. Germline values: CDR1 SGHTA, CDR2 FQGNSA. The CDR3 has 14 residues. In nucleotides, the CDR3 is TGTGCCAGCAGCCGGGACACTAGCTCCTACGAGCAGTACTTC. Translation gives CASSRDTSSYEQYF.